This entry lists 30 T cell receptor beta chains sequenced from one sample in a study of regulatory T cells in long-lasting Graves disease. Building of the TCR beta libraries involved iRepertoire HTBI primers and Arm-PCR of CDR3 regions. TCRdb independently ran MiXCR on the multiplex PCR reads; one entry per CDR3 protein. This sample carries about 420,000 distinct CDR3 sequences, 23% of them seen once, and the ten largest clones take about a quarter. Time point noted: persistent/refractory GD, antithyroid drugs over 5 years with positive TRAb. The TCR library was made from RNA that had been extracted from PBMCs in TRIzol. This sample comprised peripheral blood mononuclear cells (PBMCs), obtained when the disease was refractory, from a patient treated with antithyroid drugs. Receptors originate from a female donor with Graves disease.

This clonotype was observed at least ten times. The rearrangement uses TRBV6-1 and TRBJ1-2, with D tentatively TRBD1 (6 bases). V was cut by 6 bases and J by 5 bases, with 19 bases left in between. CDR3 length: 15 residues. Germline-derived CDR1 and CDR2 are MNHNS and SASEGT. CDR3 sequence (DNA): TGTGCCAGCAGCCCAGAACAGGGTTTGATGTATGGCTACACCTTC. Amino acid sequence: CASSPEQGLMYGYTF.

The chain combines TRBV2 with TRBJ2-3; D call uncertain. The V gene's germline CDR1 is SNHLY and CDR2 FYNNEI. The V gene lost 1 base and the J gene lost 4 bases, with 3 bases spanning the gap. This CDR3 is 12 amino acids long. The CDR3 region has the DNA TGTGCCAGCAGTGAAGATGCAGATACGCAGTATTTT. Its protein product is CASSEDADTQYF.

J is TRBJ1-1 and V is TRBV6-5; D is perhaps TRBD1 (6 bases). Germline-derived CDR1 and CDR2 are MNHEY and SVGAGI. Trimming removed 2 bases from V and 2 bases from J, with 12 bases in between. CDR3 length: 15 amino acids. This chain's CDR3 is CASSYPEGGNTEAFF. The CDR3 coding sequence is TGTGCCAGCAGTTACCCCGAGGGGGGTAACACTGAAGCTTTCTTT.

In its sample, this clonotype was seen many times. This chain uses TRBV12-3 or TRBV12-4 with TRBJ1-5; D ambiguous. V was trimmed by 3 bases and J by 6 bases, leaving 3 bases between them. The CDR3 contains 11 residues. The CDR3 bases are TGTGCCAGCAGTTTGAGTCAGCCCCAGCATTTT. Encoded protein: CASSLSQPQHF.

The chain's CDR3 is CASSGGSVGLAGVGNTGELFF. CDR3 coding DNA: TGTGCCAGCAGCGGAGGTTCCGTGGGACTAGCGGGAGTGGGGAACACCGGGGAGCTGTTTTTT. The chain carries TRBV9 and TRBJ2-2, with 14 bases lining up with TRBD2. The germline V gene encodes CDR1 SGDLS and CDR2 YYNGEE. Trimming removed 3 bases from V and 1 base from J; junction bases left unmatched: 14. This CDR3 region has 21 residues.

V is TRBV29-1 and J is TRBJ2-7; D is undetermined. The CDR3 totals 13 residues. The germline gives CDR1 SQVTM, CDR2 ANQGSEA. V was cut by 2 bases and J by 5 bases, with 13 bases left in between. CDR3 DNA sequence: TGCAGCGTTGAATTGGCCTTTAGAAACGAGCAGTACTTC. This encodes CSVELAFRNEQYF.

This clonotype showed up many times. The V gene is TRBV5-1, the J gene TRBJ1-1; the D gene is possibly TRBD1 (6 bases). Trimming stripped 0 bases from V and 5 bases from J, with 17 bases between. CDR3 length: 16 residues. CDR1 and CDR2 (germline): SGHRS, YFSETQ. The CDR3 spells CASSLVEGGRGTEAFF. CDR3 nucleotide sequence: TGCGCCAGCAGCTTGGTTGAAGGGGGGCGGGGGACTGAAGCTTTCTTT.

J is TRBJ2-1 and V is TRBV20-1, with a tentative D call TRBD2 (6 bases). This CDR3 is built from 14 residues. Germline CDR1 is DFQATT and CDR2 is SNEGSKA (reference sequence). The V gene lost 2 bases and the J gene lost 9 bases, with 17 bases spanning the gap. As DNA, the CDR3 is TGCAGTGCTAGACGGTTAGCGGCCATAGGTGAGCAGTTCTTC. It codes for CSARRLAAIGEQFF.

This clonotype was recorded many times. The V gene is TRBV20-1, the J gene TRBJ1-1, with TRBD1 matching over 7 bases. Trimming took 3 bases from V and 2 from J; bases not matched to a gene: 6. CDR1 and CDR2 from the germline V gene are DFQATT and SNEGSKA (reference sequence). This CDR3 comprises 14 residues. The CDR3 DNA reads TGCAGTGCTAGGGGCAGGGGGTTTAACACTGAAGCTTTCTTT. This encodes CSARGRGFNTEAFF.

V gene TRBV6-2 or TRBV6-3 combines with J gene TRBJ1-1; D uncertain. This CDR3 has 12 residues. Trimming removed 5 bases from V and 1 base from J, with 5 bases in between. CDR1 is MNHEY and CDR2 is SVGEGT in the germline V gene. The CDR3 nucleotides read TGTGCCAGCAGTGGTCCGAACACTGAAGCTTTCTTT. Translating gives CASSGPNTEAFF.

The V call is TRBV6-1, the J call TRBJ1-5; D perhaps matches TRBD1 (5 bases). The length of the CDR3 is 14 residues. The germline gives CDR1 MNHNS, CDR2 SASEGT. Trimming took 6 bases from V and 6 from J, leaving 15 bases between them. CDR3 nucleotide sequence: TGTGCCAGCAGCCAACAGGCTAGGGGTCAGCCCCAGCATTTT. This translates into CASSQQARGQPQHF.

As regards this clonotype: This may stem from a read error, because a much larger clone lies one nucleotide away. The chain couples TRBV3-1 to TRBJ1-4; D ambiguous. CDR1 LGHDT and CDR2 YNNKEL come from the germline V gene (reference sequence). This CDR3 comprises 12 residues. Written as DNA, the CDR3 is TGTGCCAGCAGCCCTCGCACTGAAAAACCGTTTTTT. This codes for CASSPRTEKPFF. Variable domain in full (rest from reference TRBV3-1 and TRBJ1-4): DTAVSQTPKYLVTQMGNDKSIKCEQNLGHDTMYWYKQDSKKFLKIMFSYNNKELIINETVPNRFSPKSPDKAHLNLHINSLELGDSAVYFCASSPRTEKPFFGSGTQLSVL.

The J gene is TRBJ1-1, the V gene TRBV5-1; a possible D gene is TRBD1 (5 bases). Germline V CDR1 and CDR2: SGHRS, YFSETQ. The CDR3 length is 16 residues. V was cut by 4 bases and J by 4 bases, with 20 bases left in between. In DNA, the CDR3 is TGCGCCAGCAGCCCAACCGACCTTCCGGGGACCACTGAAGCTTTCTTT. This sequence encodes CASSPTDLPGTTEAFF.

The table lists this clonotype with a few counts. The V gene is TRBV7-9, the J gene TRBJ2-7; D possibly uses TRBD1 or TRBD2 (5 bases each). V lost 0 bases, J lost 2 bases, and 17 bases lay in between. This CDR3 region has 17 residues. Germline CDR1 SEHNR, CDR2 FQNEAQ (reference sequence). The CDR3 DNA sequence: TGTGCCAGCAGCTTAGCGCTAAGGGGCGGGCTCGCCTACGAGCAGTACTTC. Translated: CASSLALRGGLAYEQYF.

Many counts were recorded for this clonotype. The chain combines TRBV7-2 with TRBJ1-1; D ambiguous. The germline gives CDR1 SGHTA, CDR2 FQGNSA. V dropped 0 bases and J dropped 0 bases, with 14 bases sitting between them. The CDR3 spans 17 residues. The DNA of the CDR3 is TGTGCCAGCAGCTTAGCGATGCGAAGGACTATGAACACTGAAGCTTTCTTT. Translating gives CASSLAMRRTMNTEAFF.

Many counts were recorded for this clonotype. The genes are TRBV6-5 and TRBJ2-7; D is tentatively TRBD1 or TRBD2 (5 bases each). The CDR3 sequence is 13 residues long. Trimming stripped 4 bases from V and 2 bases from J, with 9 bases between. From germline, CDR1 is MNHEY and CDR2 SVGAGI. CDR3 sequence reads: CASSFGDAYEQYF. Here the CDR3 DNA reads TGTGCCAGCAGTTTTGGGGACGCCTACGAGCAGTACTTC.

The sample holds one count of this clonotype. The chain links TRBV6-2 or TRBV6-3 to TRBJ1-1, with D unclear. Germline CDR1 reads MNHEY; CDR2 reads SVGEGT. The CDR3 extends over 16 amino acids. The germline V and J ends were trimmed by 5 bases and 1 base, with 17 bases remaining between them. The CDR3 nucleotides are TGTGCCAGCAGTGAAAGGTCAAGGGCCCCGAACACTGAAGCTTTCTTT. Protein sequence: CASSERSRAPNTEAFF.

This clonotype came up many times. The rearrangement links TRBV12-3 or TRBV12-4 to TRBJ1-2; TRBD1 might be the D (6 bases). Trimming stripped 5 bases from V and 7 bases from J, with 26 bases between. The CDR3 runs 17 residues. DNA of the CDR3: TGTGCCAGCAGTACCCAAGGACAGAGTAGAATCGCCAGTGGCTACACCTTC. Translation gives CASSTQGQSRIASGYTF.

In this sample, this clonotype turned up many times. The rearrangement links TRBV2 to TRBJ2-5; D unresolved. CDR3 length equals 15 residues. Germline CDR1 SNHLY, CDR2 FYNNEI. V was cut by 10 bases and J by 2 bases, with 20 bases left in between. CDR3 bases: TGTGCCAACACCACTCCGAGAGGCCGACAAGAGACCCAGTACTTC. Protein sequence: CANTTPRGRQETQYF.

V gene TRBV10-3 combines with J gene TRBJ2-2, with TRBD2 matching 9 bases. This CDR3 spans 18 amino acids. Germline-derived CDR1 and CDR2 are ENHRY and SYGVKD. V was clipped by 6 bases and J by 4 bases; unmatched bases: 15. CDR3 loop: CAIRDRLAASPGTGELFF. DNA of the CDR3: TGTGCCATCAGGGACCGACTAGCGGCCTCCCCGGGCACCGGGGAGCTGTTTTTT.

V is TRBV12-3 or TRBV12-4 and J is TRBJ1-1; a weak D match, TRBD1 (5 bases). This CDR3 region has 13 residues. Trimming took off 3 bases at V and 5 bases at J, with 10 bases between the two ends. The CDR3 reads CASSFAGWTEAFF. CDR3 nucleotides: TGTGCCAGCAGTTTTGCAGGGTGGACTGAAGCTTTCTTT.

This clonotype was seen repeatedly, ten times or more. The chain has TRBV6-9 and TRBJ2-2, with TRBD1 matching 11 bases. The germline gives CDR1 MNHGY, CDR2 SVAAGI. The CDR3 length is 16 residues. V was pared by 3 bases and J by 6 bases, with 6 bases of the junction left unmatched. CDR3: CASSYPGQGAAGELFF. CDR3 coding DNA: TGTGCCAGCAGTTACCCTGGACAGGGGGCGGCCGGGGAGCTGTTTTTT.

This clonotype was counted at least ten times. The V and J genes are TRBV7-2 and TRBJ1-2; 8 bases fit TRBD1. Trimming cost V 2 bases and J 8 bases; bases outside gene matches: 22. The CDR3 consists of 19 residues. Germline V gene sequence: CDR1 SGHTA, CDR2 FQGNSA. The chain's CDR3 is CASSLRGTGFGQGDPGYTF. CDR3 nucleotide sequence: TGTGCCAGCAGCTTAAGGGGGACTGGTTTCGGACAGGGAGACCCGGGCTACACCTTC.

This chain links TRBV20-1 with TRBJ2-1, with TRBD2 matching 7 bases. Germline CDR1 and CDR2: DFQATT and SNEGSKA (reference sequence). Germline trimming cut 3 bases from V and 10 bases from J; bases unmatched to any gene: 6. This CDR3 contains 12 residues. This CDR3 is CSASGGSLEQFF. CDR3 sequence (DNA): TGCAGTGCTAGCGGGGGGTCCCTCGAGCAGTTCTTC.

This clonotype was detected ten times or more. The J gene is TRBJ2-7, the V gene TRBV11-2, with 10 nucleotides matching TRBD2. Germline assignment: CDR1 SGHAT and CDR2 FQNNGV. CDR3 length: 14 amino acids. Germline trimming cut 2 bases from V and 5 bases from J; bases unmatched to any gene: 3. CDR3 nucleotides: TGTGCCAGCAGCTTACTAGCGGGAGTCCACGAGCAGTACTTC. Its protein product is CASSLLAGVHEQYF.

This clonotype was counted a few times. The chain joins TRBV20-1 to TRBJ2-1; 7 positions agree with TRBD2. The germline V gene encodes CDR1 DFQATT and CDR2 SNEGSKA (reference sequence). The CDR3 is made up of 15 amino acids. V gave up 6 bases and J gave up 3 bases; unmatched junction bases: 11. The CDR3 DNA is TGCAGTGCCCAAGACCTAGGCGGGAGCTACAATGAGCAGTTCTTC. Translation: CSAQDLGGSYNEQFF.

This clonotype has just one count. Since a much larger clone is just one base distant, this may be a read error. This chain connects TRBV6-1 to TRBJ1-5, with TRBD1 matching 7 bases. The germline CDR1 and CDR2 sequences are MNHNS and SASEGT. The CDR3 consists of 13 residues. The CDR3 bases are TGTGCCAGCAACGACAGGGTGGGCCAGCCCCAGAATTTT. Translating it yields CASNDRVGQPQNF.

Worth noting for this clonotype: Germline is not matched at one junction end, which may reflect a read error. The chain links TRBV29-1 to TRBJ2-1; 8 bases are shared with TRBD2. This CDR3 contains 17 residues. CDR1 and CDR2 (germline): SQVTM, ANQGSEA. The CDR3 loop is CGVGGDIQDWLYNEQFF. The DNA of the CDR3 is TGCGGCGTCGGGGGGGATATACAGGACTGGTTGTACAATGAGCAGTTCTTC.

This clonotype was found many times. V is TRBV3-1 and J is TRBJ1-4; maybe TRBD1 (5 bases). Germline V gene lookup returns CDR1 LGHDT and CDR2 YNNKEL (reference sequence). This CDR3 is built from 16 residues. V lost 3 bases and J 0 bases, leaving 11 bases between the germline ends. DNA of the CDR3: TGTGCCAGCAGCCAGGGGGACGGCACAACTAATGAAAAACTGTTTTTT. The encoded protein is CASSQGDGTTNEKLFF.

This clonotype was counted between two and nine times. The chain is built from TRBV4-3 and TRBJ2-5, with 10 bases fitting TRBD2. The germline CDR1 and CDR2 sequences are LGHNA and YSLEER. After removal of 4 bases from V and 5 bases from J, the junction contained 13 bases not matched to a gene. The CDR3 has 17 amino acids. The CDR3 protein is CASSPQGWLAGVETQYF. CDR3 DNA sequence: TGCGCCAGCAGCCCCCAGGGTTGGCTAGCGGGAGTGGAGACCCAGTACTTC.